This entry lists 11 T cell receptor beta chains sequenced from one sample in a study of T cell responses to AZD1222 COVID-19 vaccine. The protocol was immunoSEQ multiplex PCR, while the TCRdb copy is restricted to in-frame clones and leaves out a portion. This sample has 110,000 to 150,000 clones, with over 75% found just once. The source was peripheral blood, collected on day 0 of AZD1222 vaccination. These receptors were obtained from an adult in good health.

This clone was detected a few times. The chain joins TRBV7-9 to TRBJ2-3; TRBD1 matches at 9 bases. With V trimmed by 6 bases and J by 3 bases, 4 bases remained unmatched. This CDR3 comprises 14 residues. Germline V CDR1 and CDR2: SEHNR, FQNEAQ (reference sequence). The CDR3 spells CASSQGQGTDTQYF. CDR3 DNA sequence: TGTGCCAGCAGTCAGGGACAGGGTACAGATACGCAGTATTTT. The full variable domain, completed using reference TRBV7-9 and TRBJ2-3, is DTGVSQNPRHKITKRGQNVTFRCDPISEHNRLYWYRQTLGQGPEFLTYFQNEAQLEKSRLLSDRFSAERPKGSFSTLEIQRTEQGDSAMYLCASSQGQGTDTQYFGPGTRLTVL.

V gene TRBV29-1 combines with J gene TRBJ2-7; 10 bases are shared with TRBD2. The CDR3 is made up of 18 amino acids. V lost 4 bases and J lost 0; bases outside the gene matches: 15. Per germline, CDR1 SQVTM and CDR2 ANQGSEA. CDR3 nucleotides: TGCAGCGTTGTTTCCCTCTTCCCCTCTAGCGGGAGCTCCTACGAGCAGTACTTC. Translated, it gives CSVVSLFPSSGSSYEQYF.

DNA for the CDR3: TGTGCCTGGGGACAGACTGATGAAAAACTGTTTTTT. Protein sequence: CAWGQTDEKLFF. The rearrangement links TRBV30 to TRBJ1-4; perhaps TRBD1 as D (6 bases). The CDR3 spans 12 residues. V dropped 5 bases and J dropped 6 bases, with 10 bases sitting between them. Per germline, CDR1 GTSNPN and CDR2 SVGIG (reference sequence).

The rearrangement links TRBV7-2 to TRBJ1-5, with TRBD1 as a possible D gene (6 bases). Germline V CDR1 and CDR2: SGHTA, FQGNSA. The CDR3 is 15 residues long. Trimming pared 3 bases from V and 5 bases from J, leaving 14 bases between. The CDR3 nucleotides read TGTGCCAGCAGCTTTGCAGGGGCCGCCCATCAGCCCCAGCATTTT. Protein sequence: CASSFAGAAHQPQHF.

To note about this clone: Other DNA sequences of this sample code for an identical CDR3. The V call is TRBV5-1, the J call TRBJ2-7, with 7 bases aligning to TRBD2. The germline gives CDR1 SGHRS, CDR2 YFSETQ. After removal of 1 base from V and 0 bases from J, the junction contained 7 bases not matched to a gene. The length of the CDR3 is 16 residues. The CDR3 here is CASSLTSGVSSYEQYF. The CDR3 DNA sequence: TGCGCCAGCAGCTTGACGAGCGGGGTAAGCTCCTACGAGCAGTACTTC.

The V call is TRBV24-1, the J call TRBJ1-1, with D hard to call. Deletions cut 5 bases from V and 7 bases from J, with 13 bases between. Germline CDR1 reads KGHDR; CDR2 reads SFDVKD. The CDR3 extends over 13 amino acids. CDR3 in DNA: TGTGCCACCAGTGGGCAGGCGGAAGGTGAAGCTTTCTTT. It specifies CATSGQAEGEAFF.

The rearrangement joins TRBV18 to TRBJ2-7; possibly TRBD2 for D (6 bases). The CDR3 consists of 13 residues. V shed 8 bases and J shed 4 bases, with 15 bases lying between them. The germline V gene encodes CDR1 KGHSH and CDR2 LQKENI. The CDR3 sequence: CASGSGGVYEQYF. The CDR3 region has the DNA TGTGCCAGCGGTAGCGGAGGGGTTTACGAGCAGTACTTC.

In nucleotides, the CDR3 is TGTGCCAGCAGCCAATGGGCCCCTTATAATTCACCCCTCCACTTT. This gives the protein CASSQWAPYNSPLHF. J is TRBJ1-6 and V is TRBV16; no definite D call. The germline V and J ends were trimmed by 1 base and 4 bases, with 8 bases remaining between them. The CDR3 sequence is 15 residues long. In germline, CDR1 is KGHSY, CDR2 FQNENV.

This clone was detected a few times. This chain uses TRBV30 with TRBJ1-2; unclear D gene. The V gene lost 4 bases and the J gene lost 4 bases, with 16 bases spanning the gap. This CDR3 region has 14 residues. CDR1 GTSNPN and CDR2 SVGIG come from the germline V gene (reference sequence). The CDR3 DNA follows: TGTGCCTGGAATTTGGAGAGGGCTGGCTATGGCTACACCTTC. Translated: CAWNLERAGYGYTF.

CDR3 nucleotide sequence: TGTGCCAGCAGAGTCCGGGTGGGGAACACTGAAGCTTTCTTT. Translated: CASRVRVGNTEAFF. This chain joins TRBV3-1 (or the pseudogene TRBV3-2) and TRBJ1-1; no clear D. V lost 6 bases to trimming and J lost 1 base, with 12 bases between them. This CDR3 contains 14 residues. Looked up from germline, CDR1 is LGHDT and CDR2 is YNNKEL (reference sequence).

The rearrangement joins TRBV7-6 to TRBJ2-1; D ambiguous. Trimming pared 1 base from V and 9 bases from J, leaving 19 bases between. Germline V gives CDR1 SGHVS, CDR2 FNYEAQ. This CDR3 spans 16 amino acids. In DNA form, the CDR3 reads TGTGCCAGCAGCTTAGGGGCCGGGTTGGCGGTGAGTGAGCAGTTCTTC. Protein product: CASSLGAGLAVSEQFF.